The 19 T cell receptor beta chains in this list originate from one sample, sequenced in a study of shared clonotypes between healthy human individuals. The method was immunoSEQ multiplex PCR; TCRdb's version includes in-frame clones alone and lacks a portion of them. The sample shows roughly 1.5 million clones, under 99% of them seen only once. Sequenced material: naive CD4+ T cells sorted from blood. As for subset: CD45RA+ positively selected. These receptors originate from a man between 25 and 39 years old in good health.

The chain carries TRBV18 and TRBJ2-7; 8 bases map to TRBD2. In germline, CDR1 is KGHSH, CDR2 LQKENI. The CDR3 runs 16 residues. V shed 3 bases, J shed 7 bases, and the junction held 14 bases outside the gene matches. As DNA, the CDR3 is TGTGCCAGCTCACCTAAAGGACTTACCTTAGCGGGGGAGCAGTACTTC. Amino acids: CASSPKGLTLAGEQYF. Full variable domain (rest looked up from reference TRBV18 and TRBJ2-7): NAGVMQNPRHLVRRRGQEARLRCSPMKGHSHVYWYRQLPEEGLKFMVYLQKENIIDESGMPKERFSAEFPKEGPSILRIQQVVRGDSAAYFCASSPKGLTLAGEQYFGPGTRLTVT.

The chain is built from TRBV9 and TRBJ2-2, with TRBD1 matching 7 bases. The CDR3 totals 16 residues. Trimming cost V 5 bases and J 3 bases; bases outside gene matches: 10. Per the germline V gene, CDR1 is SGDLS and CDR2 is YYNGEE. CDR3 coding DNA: TGTGCCAGCAGTACCCAACGGGACAGATACACCGGGGAGCTGTTTTTT. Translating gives CASSTQRDRYTGELFF. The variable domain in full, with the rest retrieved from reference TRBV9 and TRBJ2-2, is DSGVTQTPKHLITATGQRVTLRCSPRSGDLSVYWYQQSLDQGLQFLIQYYNGEERAKGNILERFSAQQFPDLHSELNLSSLELGDSALYFCASSTQRDRYTGELFFGEGSRLTVL.

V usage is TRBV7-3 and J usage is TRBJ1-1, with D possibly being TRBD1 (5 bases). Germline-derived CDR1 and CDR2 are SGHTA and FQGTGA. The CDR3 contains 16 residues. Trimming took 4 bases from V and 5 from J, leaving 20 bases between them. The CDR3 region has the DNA TGTGCCAGCAGCTACCTGGGGCCGGGCTCAGGGACTGAAGCTTTCTTT. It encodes CASSYLGPGSGTEAFF. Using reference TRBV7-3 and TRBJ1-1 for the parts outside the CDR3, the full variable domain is GAGVSQTPSNKVTEKGKYVELRCDPISGHTALYWYRQSLGQGPEFLIYFQGTGAADDSGLPNDRFFAVRPEGSVSTLKIQRTERGDSAVYLCASSYLGPGSGTEAFFGQGTRLTVV.

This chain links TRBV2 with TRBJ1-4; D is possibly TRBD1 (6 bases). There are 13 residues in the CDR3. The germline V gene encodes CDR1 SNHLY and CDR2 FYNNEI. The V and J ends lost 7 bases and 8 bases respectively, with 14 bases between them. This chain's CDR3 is CASNAGTYEKLFF. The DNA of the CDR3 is TGTGCCAGCAATGCCGGGACATACGAAAAACTGTTTTTT.

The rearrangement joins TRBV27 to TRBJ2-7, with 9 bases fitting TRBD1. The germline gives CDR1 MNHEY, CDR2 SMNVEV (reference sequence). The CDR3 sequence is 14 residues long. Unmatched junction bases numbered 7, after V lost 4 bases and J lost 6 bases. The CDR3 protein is CASSSTGTGTEQYF. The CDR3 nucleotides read TGTGCCAGCAGTTCCACCGGGACAGGGACCGAGCAGTACTTC.

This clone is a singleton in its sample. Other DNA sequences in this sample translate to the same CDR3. CDR3 sequence reads: CASSLAGGETQYF. The CDR3 DNA reads as TGTGCCAGCAGTTTAGCGGGAGGCGAGACCCAGTACTTC. The chain employs TRBV28 and TRBJ2-5; 8 bases line up with TRBD2. The V gene end was trimmed by 2 bases and the J gene end by 5 bases; junction bases not matched to a gene: 1. This CDR3 has 13 residues. CDR1 and CDR2 (germline): MDHEN, SYDVKM.

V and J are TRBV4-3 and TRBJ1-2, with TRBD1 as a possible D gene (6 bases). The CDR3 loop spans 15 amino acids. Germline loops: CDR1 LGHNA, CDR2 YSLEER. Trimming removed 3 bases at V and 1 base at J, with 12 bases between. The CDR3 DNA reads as TGCGCCAGCAGCCAGTCCAGGGGAGGTAACTATGGCTACACCTTC. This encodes CASSQSRGGNYGYTF.

This CDR3 is CASSLVGQGEYGYTF. The DNA for the CDR3 is TGTGCCAGCAGTCTGGTGGGGCAGGGGGAATATGGCTACACCTTC. V usage is TRBV27 and J usage is TRBJ1-2; 7 nucleotides agree with TRBD1. Trimming removed 5 bases from V and 5 bases from J; junction bases left unmatched: 11. This CDR3 contains 15 residues. Germline CDR1 MNHEY, CDR2 SMNVEV (reference sequence).

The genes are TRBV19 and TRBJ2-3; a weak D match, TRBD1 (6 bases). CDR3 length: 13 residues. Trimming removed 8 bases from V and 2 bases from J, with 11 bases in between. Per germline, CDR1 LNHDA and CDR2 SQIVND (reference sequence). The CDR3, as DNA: TGTGCCAGTGCCACAGGGCTCACAGATACGCAGTATTTT. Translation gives CASATGLTDTQYF.

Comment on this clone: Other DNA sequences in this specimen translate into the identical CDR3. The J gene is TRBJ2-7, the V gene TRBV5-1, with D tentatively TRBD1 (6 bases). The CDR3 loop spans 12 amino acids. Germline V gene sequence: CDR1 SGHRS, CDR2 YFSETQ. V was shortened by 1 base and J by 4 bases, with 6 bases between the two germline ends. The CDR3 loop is CASSLTGYEQYF. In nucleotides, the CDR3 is TGCGCCAGCAGCTTGACAGGGTACGAGCAGTACTTC.

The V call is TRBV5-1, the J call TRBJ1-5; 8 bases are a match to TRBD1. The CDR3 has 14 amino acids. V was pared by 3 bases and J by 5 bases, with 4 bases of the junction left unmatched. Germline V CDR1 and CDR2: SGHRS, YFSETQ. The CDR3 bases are TGCGCCAGCAGCTCACAGGGGGACGATCAGCCCCAGCATTTT. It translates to CASSSQGDDQPQHF.

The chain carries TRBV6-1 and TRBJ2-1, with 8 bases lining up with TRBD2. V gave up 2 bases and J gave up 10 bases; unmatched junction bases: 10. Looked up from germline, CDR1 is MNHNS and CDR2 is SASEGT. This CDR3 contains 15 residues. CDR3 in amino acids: CASSELSGGPREQFF. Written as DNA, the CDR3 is TGTGCCAGCAGTGAACTTTCGGGAGGGCCCAGGGAGCAGTTCTTC.

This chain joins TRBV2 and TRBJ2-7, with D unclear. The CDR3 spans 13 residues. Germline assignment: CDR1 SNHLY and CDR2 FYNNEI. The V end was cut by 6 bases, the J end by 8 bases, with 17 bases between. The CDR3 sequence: CASSPGFTTKQYF. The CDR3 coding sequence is TGTGCCAGCAGCCCGGGCTTCACTACGAAGCAGTACTTC.

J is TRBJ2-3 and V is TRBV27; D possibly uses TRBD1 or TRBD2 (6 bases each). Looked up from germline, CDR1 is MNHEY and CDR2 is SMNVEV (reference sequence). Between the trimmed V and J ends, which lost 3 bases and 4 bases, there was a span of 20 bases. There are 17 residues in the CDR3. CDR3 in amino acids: CASSFRVGGLRPDTQYF. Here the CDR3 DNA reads TGTGCCAGCAGTTTTAGGGTAGGGGGGCTCCGACCAGATACGCAGTATTTT.

The CDR3 loop is CATGRQGWDQPQHF. In nucleotides, the CDR3 is TGTGCCACCGGCCGCCAGGGCTGGGATCAGCCCCAGCATTTT. The chain uses TRBV19 and TRBJ1-5; D is possibly TRBD1 (5 bases). This CDR3 region has 14 residues. The germline V gene has CDR1 LNHDA and CDR2 SQIVND (reference sequence). Trimming stripped 10 bases from V and 5 bases from J, with 18 bases between.

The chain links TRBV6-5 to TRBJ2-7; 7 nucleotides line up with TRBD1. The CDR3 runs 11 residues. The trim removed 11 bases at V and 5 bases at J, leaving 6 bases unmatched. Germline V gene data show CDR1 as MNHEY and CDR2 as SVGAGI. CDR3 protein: CASRQGHEQYF. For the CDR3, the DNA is TGTGCCTCTCGACAGGGTCACGAGCAGTACTTC.

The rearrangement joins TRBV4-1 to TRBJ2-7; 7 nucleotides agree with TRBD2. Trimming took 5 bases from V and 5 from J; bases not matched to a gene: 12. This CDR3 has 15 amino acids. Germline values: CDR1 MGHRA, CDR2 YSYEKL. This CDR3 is CASSAKGLVKDEQYF. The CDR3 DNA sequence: TGCGCCAGCAGCGCTAAAGGACTAGTCAAGGACGAGCAGTACTTC.

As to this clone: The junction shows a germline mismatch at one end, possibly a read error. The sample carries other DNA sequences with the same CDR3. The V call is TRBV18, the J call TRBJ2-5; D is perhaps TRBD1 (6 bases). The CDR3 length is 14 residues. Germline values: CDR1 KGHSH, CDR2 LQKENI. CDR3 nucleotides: TGTGCCAGCTCGCCACAGGGTTACCAAGAGACCCAGTACTTC. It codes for CASSPQGYQETQYF.

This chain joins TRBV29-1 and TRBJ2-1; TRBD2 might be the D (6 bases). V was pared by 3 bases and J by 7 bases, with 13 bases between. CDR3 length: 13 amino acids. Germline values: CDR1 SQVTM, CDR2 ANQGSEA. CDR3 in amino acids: CSVDGRRVNEQFF. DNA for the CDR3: TGCAGCGTTGACGGGCGGAGGGTAAATGAGCAGTTCTTC.